This TCR beta chain came from a study of T cell responses to AZD1222 COVID-19 vaccine (TCRdb year 2021). Describing the broader study: AZD1222 recipients with second doses at about 4 weeks or about 12 weeks were pooled, because spike-specific TCR depth and breadth did not differ between schedules. Trial participants were enrolled by age into subgroups of 18-55, 56-69 and 70-plus years, and roughly 160, 29 and 62 TCR-sequenced participants, respectively, were included in these subgroups. A total of around 240 trial participants underwent TCR sequencing, of whom around 200 received two doses of AZD1222 and around 25 received two doses of the MenACWY control vaccine.

The label giving this sample's time point can be read as: baseline before first vaccination. Vaccinee samples came from UK trials COV001 and COV002, including a single-blind randomized controlled phase 2/3 trial of AZD1222 (ChAdOx1 nCoV-19) in healthy adults. For TCRbeta chain sequencing, PBMC samples were collected from trial participants at day 0 and at day 28 after the second dose. The CDR3 regions of human TCRbeta chains were analyzed by immunosequencing. In the authors' own workflow: Repertoire TCRs were checked for matches against a reference library of SARS-CoV-2-specific TCRs that had been generated using the MIRA antigen-specificity platform. Breadth meant the fraction of unique TCRs that were SARS-CoV-2-associated, whereas depth meant the fraction of total T cells that were SARS-CoV-2-associated. Using the MIRA data, every spike-specific TCR was mapped to the spike region that the TCR reacted to and assigned to either a CD4 or a CD8 class. Log10-transformed breadth and depth values were compared by one-way ANOVA with Sidak's multiple comparisons tests. TCRdb took over this immuneACCESS table, retaining in-frame rearrangements with V and J assigned. Such tables are incomplete; in checked studies, under half of the missing clones stem from an unresolved V gene, and the remainder is unexplained. From that table come the V and J calls and clone size; the DNA was used to work out D and trimming. Present in this sample are over 95,000 clones, just under 90% of which were seen just once. Less than 15% of the sample comes from the top ten.

Overall results and qualifications from the work: The 56-69-year group was small, and its depth increase did not reach significance, likely because of low power. CD4 TCRs associated with the vaccine covered the entire spike protein, and the dominant responses were in regions 160-218 and 743-854. Conclusions about previously exposed vaccinees are limited because only six or seven AZD1222 recipients were SARS-CoV-2 seropositive at baseline. Epitopes outside the regions mutated in the B.1.351 and B.1.1.7 variants were reportedly recognized by nearly half of the unique spike-specific TCRs. Participants were mostly white British and included more females than males, and it was suggested by the authors that clonal diversity may have been underestimated. Spike-specific TCR breadth and depth rose significantly after two AZD1222 doses compared with day 0 and with MenACWY recipients. Because no samples from the day 14 peak response were available, repertoires could be characterized only after the peak T cell response.

Between the V and J ends, shortened by 6 bases and 1 base respectively, the junction contains 12 bases. CDR3 length: 14 amino acids, cysteine to phenylalanine. The read is trimmed to its CDR3 DNA, 42 bases read in frame from base 1. CDR1 is given as MDHEN and CDR2 as SYDVKM, both from the germline V gene. Comment on this clone: The target of this receptor is not known. Within one base of it there is no much larger clone, and no base qualities were kept.

The clonotype was recovered from an adult in good health. The specimen comprised peripheral blood, sampled on day 0 of AZD1222 vaccination. The chain employs TRBV28 and TRBJ1-1, with a tentative D gene TRBD1 over 6 matching bases. The nucleotide sequence is given as TGTGCCAGCAGGCCCCTCAGGGGGAACACTGAAGCTTTCTTT. The resulting protein is CASRPLRGNTEAFF.